These 15 T cell receptor beta chains were all obtained from the same sample, sequenced in a study of blood T cell repertoires in COVID-19. Here immunoSEQ multiplex PCR was the method, and the copy in TCRdb shows in-frame clones only, minus some. The data hold nearly 200,000 clones, with about 80% observed a single time. The specimen sequenced was PBMCs or T cells enriched from blood (not recorded which). These receptors all stem from a middle-aged man who had recovered from COVID-19.

The gene calls are TRBV6-5 and TRBJ1-1, with TRBD1 as a possible D gene (6 bases). Trimming took off 0 bases at V and 4 bases at J, with 12 bases between the two ends. The CDR3 sequence is 15 residues long. Germline loops: CDR1 MNHEY, CDR2 SVGAGI. The DNA for the CDR3 is TGTGCCAGCAGTTACTCTTCTCAGGGGTCCACTGAAGCTTTCTTT. This codes for CASSYSSQGSTEAFF.

This chain connects TRBV5-6 to TRBJ1-6, with D possibly matching TRBD1 (6 bases). The CDR3 spans 15 residues. Germline-derived CDR1 and CDR2 are SGHDT and YYEEEE. V was trimmed by 4 bases and J by 8 bases, leaving 16 bases between them. CDR3: CASSPESTGYSPLHF. CDR3 DNA: TGTGCCAGCAGCCCCGAGAGCACAGGGTATTCACCCCTCCACTTT.

This clone was counted a single time. The chain links TRBV7-8 to TRBJ1-2, with 8 bases that match TRBD1. The CDR3 loop spans 14 amino acids. The ends lost 1 base at V and 3 bases at J; junction bases unmatched: 1. Per the germline V gene, CDR1 is SGHVS and CDR2 is FQNEAQ. CDR3 in DNA: TGTGCCAGCAGCTTAGGCAGGGGGCACTATGGCTACACCTTC. It translates to CASSLGRGHYGYTF. Based on the CDR3 plus reference TRBV7-8 and TRBJ1-2, the full variable domain is GAGVSQSPRYKVAKRGQDVALRCDPISGHVSLFWYQQALGQGPEFLTYFQNEAQLDKSGLPSDRFFAERPEGSVSTLKIQRTQQEDSAVYLCASSLGRGHYGYTFGSGTRLTVV.

The gene calls are TRBV3-1 (or the pseudogene TRBV3-2) and TRBJ1-6; TRBD1 is a possible D gene (5 bases). CDR1 is LGHDT, CDR2 YNNKEL, per germline (reference sequence). The V and J ends lost 0 bases and 14 bases respectively, with 11 bases between them. The CDR3 is 13 amino acids. Here the CDR3 DNA reads TGTGCCAGCAGCCAAGATGGGGGGATGACCCTCCACTTT. Translation: CASSQDGGMTLHF.

The chain recombines TRBV29-1 with TRBJ1-1; D possibly corresponds to TRBD1 (6 bases). Trimming left V 7 bases short and J 1 base short, with 13 bases between. CDR3 length equals 13 residues. Per germline, CDR1 SQVTM and CDR2 ANQGSEA. The CDR3 region is CSAEGQANTEAFF. The CDR3 DNA follows: TGCAGCGCCGAGGGACAAGCGAACACTGAAGCTTTCTTT.

V and J are TRBV5-5 and TRBJ1-2; weak D call: TRBD1 (6 bases). Trimming took off 4 bases at V and 3 bases at J, with 28 bases between the two ends. The germline V gene has CDR1 SGHKS and CDR2 YYEKEE (reference sequence). The CDR3 has 19 amino acids. The CDR3 loop reads CASSKIRGTQPSQYYGYTF. CDR3 bases: TGTGCCAGCAGCAAGATACGTGGGACACAACCCTCACAATACTATGGCTACACCTTC.

The chain has TRBV11-2 and TRBJ2-7; TRBD1 matches 11 bases. Looked up from germline, CDR1 is SGHAT and CDR2 is FQNNGV. Trimming cost V 5 bases and J 6 bases; bases outside gene matches: 6. This CDR3 has 14 residues. The DNA for the CDR3 is TGTGCCAGCAGCGACCGGGACAGGGGGGGCGAGCAGTACTTC. It is translated as CASSDRDRGGEQYF.

The V call is TRBV5-4, the J call TRBJ2-5; 9 bases match TRBD2. Looked up from germline, CDR1 is SGHNT and CDR2 is YYREEE (reference sequence). The ends lost 1 base at V and 3 bases at J; junction bases unmatched: 7. The CDR3 sequence is 16 residues long. In nucleotides, the CDR3 is TGTGCCAGCAGCTTGCCTTCTAGCGGGATTAAAGAGACCCAGTACTTC. Translating gives CASSLPSSGIKETQYF.

The CDR3 nucleotides are TGCGCCAGCAGCTTGATTAGGTTCGGAAGCGGACTCTCCTACAATGAGCAGTTCTTC. This codes for CASSLIRFGSGLSYNEQFF. This chain joins TRBV5-1 and TRBJ2-1, with TRBD2 as a possible D gene (5 bases). This CDR3 contains 19 residues. V was clipped by 1 base and J by 0 bases, with 20 bases between them. CDR1 is SGHRS and CDR2 is YFSETQ in the germline V gene.

V is TRBV7-9 and J is TRBJ2-5; 8 nucleotides line up with TRBD2. CDR3 length: 16 amino acids. Germline V CDR1 and CDR2: SEHNR, FQNEAQ (reference sequence). The V gene end was trimmed by 0 bases and the J gene end by 4 bases; junction bases not matched to a gene: 7. CDR3 region: CASSLAPGLEGETQYF. In nucleotides, the CDR3 is TGTGCCAGCAGCTTAGCTCCGGGACTAGAAGGAGAGACCCAGTACTTC.

The chain couples TRBV4-2 to TRBJ1-1, with D tentatively TRBD1 (6 bases). The CDR3 covers 11 residues. Germline CDR1 reads LGHNA; CDR2 reads YNFKEQ. Trimming pared 4 bases from V and 8 bases from J, leaving 8 bases between. The CDR3 loop is CASSRTGEAFF. The DNA of the CDR3 is TGTGCCAGCAGCCGTACAGGGGAAGCTTTCTTT.

The gene calls are TRBV7-3 and TRBJ1-2; TRBD1 matches at 7 bases. The CDR3 is made up of 13 amino acids. The trim removed 3 bases at V and 4 bases at J, leaving 2 bases unmatched. Germline V gene sequence: CDR1 SGHTA, CDR2 FQGTGA. CDR3 DNA sequence: TGTGCCAGCAGCTTCCGGGACAGCTATGGCTACACCTTC. It specifies CASSFRDSYGYTF.

This clone came up once. The rearrangement joins TRBV9 to TRBJ1-1; D call uncertain. Trimming removed 4 bases from V and 0 bases from J, with 13 bases in between. This CDR3 spans 15 amino acids. Germline-derived CDR1 and CDR2 are SGDLS and YYNGEE. The CDR3 region has the DNA TGTGCCAGCAGCCGTAGCGGGGTGATGAACACTGAAGCTTTCTTT. Amino acid sequence: CASSRSGVMNTEAFF.

The rearrangement joins TRBV5-1 to TRBJ2-1; 7 nucleotides agree with TRBD1. V shed 0 bases, J shed 16 bases, and the junction held 10 bases outside the gene matches. Germline values: CDR1 SGHRS, CDR2 YFSETQ. The CDR3 length is 13 residues. This CDR3 is CASSLEFRDRPFF. Written as DNA, the CDR3 is TGCGCCAGCAGCTTGGAATTTCGGGACAGACCCTTCTTC.

The chain is built from TRBV28 and TRBJ1-3; D ambiguous. Trimming cost V 2 bases and J 0 bases, with 5 bases left between them. The CDR3 sequence is 14 residues long. Germline-derived CDR1 and CDR2 are MDHEN and SYDVKM. The CDR3 loop reads CASSLLSSGNTIYF. CDR3 in DNA: TGTGCCAGCAGTTTACTGAGCTCTGGAAACACCATATATTTT.